Below, 26 T cell receptor beta chains from the same sample are listed, as sequenced in a study of T cell responses to AZD1222 COVID-19 vaccine. Libraries were prepared by immunoSEQ multiplex PCR; TCRdb keeps only in-frame clonotypes and omits some of them. Here the sample spans 150,000 or so clones, roughly nine tenths being singletons. The material was peripheral blood, obtained on day 0 of AZD1222 vaccination. Receptors originate from an adult in good health.

The chain has TRBV5-1 and TRBJ1-2; D perhaps matches TRBD1 (6 bases). Deletions cut 5 bases from V and 8 bases from J, with 16 bases between. The CDR3 spans 13 residues. Germline CDR1 reads SGHRS; CDR2 reads YFSETQ. CDR3 DNA: TGCGCCAGCAGATCCGACAGGCTGGGGGGCTACACCTTC. Encoded protein: CASRSDRLGGYTF.

V gene TRBV19 combines with J gene TRBJ2-1, with TRBD1 matching over 10 bases. The CDR3 covers 14 residues. CDR1 and CDR2 (germline): LNHDA, SQIVND (reference sequence). V gave up 5 bases and J gave up 8 bases; unmatched junction bases: 6. CDR3 coding DNA: TGTGCCAGTAGTCCCGGGACAGGGGTACATGAGCAGTTCTTC. This translates into CASSPGTGVHEQFF.

This clone was picked up a small number of times. Because the CDR3's place on the DNA is in doubt, the DNA is left out and the CDR3 is given as listed by TCRdb. The genes are TRBV2 and TRBJ2-5; the table's D call TRBD2 went unverified against the DNA. CDR1 and CDR2 from the germline V gene are SNHLY and FYNNEI. The CDR3 is 13 amino acids in total, end residues counted. CDR3 amino acids: CASSSSGQETQYF.

The chain combines TRBV27 with TRBJ2-7; 10 bases are shared with TRBD2. This CDR3 region has 14 residues. CDR1 MNHEY and CDR2 SMNVEV come from the germline V gene (reference sequence). V shed 3 bases and J 6 bases; nucleotides not matched to a gene: 5. The chain's CDR3 is CASSLGLAGVEQYF. The CDR3 DNA reads as TGTGCCAGCAGTTTGGGGCTAGCGGGAGTCGAGCAGTACTTC.

The chain employs TRBV7-9 and TRBJ1-1; 11 nucleotides align to TRBD1. Trimming at V came to 11 bases and at J to 4 bases, leaving 6 bases not matched to a gene. Germline V gene lookup returns CDR1 SEHNR and CDR2 FQNEAQ (reference sequence). The CDR3 runs to 13 residues. CDR3 bases: TGTGCCGGGGGGGACAGGGGGATCACTGAAGCTTTCTTT. Its protein is CAGGDRGITEAFF.

The gene calls are TRBV5-1 and TRBJ2-1; TRBD2 might be the D (6 bases). V was pared by 2 bases and J by 12 bases, with 12 bases between. This CDR3 spans 12 amino acids. The germline V gene encodes CDR1 SGHRS and CDR2 YFSETQ. For the CDR3, the DNA is TGCGCCAGCAGCTTCCGGGACTCCTTGCAGTTCTTC. It yields the protein CASSFRDSLQFF.

The chain is built from TRBV19 and TRBJ2-1; D might be TRBD1 or TRBD2, each matching 5 bases. The V gene lost 5 bases and the J gene lost 9 bases, with 11 bases spanning the gap. The germline V gene has CDR1 LNHDA and CDR2 SQIVND (reference sequence). The CDR3 runs 12 residues. The chain's CDR3 is CASSLGPREQFF. The CDR3 region has the DNA TGTGCCAGTAGTTTGGGACCGCGTGAGCAGTTCTTC.

The chain employs TRBV6-1 and TRBJ2-5; D not certain. V gave up 0 bases and J gave up 4 bases, with 15 bases separating them. The germline gives CDR1 MNHNS, CDR2 SASEGT. This CDR3 is built from 16 residues. The DNA of the CDR3 is TGTGCCAGCAGTGAAGCGCTTCGGATGCCTGGAGAGACCCAGTACTTC. This gives the protein CASSEALRMPGETQYF.

The chain employs TRBV6-5 and TRBJ1-1, with TRBD1 as a possible D gene (6 bases). V was clipped by 7 bases and J by 3 bases, with 12 bases between them. Germline CDR1 is MNHEY and CDR2 is SVGAGI. CDR3 size: 13 residues. The CDR3 sequence is CASTLGQYTEAFF. The CDR3 DNA follows: TGTGCCAGCACCCTTGGACAGTACACTGAAGCTTTCTTT.

Only one count was recorded for this clone. V is TRBV19 and J is TRBJ1-2; 12 nucleotides align to TRBD1. This CDR3 is 14 amino acids long. From germline, CDR1 is LNHDA and CDR2 SQIVND (reference sequence). V shed 7 bases, J shed 7 bases, and the junction held 7 bases outside the gene matches. The CDR3 spells CASTLGQGAFGYTF. DNA of the CDR3: TGTGCCAGTACCCTGGGACAGGGGGCCTTTGGCTACACCTTC.

The CDR3 spells CATSVGQGAYNEQFF. CDR3 coding DNA: TGTGCCACCAGTGTCGGGCAGGGGGCCTACAATGAGCAGTTCTTC. The chain carries TRBV24-1 and TRBJ2-1; 7 nucleotides line up with TRBD1. J gave up 2 bases and V 5 bases, and 5 bases lay outside the gene matches. Germline values: CDR1 KGHDR, CDR2 SFDVKD. The CDR3 loop spans 15 amino acids.

A single count supports this clone. DNA for the CDR3: TGTGCCAGCAGTGGGTTAGCGGGAGGGATAGAGACCCAGTACTTC. Its protein product is CASSGLAGGIETQYF. J is TRBJ2-5 and V is TRBV6-6; TRBD2 matches 11 bases. Unmatched junction bases numbered 6, after V lost 5 bases and J lost 4 bases. Germline V CDR1 and CDR2: MNHNY, SVGAGI (reference sequence). The CDR3 totals 15 residues.

The chain couples TRBV30 to TRBJ2-5; tentatively, D is TRBD2 (6 bases). With 0 bases removed from V and 2 bases from J, the gap between germline ends came to 13 bases. The CDR3 spans 15 residues. Germline V gene lookup returns CDR1 GTSNPN and CDR2 SVGIG (reference sequence). CDR3 in DNA: TGTGCCTGGAGTGTGGGGCCAGGGAGGCAAGAGACCCAGTACTTC. This gives the protein CAWSVGPGRQETQYF.

The genes are TRBV7-9 and TRBJ2-1, with a weak D call TRBD1 (5 bases). This CDR3 has 16 amino acids. Trimming left V 6 bases short and J 6 bases short, with 21 bases between. Looked up from germline, CDR1 is SEHNR and CDR2 is FQNEAQ (reference sequence). The CDR3 spells CASRSTGLEPVNEQFF. For the CDR3, the DNA is TGTGCCAGCAGGTCAACAGGTCTAGAGCCGGTCAATGAGCAGTTCTTC.

V is TRBV4-2 and J is TRBJ1-5; 8 nucleotides match TRBD1. CDR3 length equals 15 residues. CDR1 LGHNA and CDR2 YNFKEQ come from the germline V gene. V was pared by 7 bases and J by 3 bases, with 8 bases of the junction left unmatched. The CDR3 region has the DNA TGTGCCAGCAACCCGACAGGGGAGGCCAATCAGCCCCAGCATTTT. It translates to CASNPTGEANQPQHF.

CDR3 in DNA: TGCGCCAGCAGCTTGGGGGGTAGCGGGCCCAGCTCCTACGAGCAGTACTTC. Amino acid sequence: CASSLGGSGPSSYEQYF. This rearrangement joins TRBV5-1 to TRBJ2-7; 7 positions agree with TRBD2. CDR3 length equals 17 residues. Per germline, CDR1 SGHRS and CDR2 YFSETQ. Trimming removed 0 bases from V and 0 bases from J; junction bases left unmatched: 9.

The chain combines TRBV19 with TRBJ2-7; 9 positions agree with TRBD1. CDR1 is LNHDA and CDR2 is SQIVND in the germline V gene (reference sequence). V shed 6 bases and J 6 bases; nucleotides not matched to a gene: 6. The CDR3 has 13 residues. The CDR3 is CASSTGTGTEQYF. DNA of the CDR3: TGTGCCAGTAGCACCGGGACAGGGACCGAGCAGTACTTC.

V usage is TRBV18 and J usage is TRBJ1-1; D call uncertain. The CDR3 spans 19 residues. Looked up from germline, CDR1 is KGHSH and CDR2 is LQKENI. Between the trimmed V and J ends, which lost 2 bases and 0 bases, there was a span of 22 bases. In DNA form, the CDR3 reads TGTGCCAGCTCACCAACTGCTCCGGCAGGTTCCCTTGTGAACACTGAAGCTTTCTTT. It translates to CASSPTAPAGSLVNTEAFF.

The genes are TRBV12-3 or TRBV12-4 and TRBJ1-1, with D unresolved. The CDR3 length is 12 residues. The ends were cut back, 3 bases at V and 3 bases at J, with 5 bases in the middle. CDR3: CASSFGYTEAFF. The DNA for the CDR3 is TGTGCCAGCAGTTTTGGGTACACTGAAGCTTTCTTT.

The V gene is TRBV11-2, the J gene TRBJ1-1; D is unresolved. CDR1 is SGHAT and CDR2 is FQNNGV in the germline V gene. Trimming left V 0 bases short and J 5 bases short, with 10 bases between. This CDR3 has 14 residues. CDR3 in amino acids: CASSLDSGGTEAFF. CDR3 sequence (DNA): TGTGCCAGCAGCTTAGATTCGGGAGGGACTGAAGCTTTCTTT.

The CDR3 here is CASRNQEGSPQYF. The DNA of the CDR3 is TGTGCCAGCAGGAATCAGGAAGGGAGCCCCCAGTACTTC. V is TRBV11-2 and J is TRBJ2-5; D might be TRBD2 (5 bases). Trimming shortened V by 6 bases and J by 9 bases, and 17 bases separated the two germline ends. The CDR3 has 13 amino acids. CDR1 is SGHAT, CDR2 FQNNGV, per germline. The full variable domain, in which reference TRBV11-2 and TRBJ2-5 provide the parts outside the CDR3, is EAGVAQSPRYKIIEKRQSVAFWCNPISGHATLYWYQQILGQGPKLLIQFQNNGVVDDSQLPKDRFSAERLKGVDSTLKIQPAKLEDSAVYLCASRNQEGSPQYFGPGTRLLVL.

The chain is built from TRBV6-5 and TRBJ1-1, with D maybe TRBD1 (5 bases). The CDR3 contains 14 residues. Germline-derived CDR1 and CDR2 are MNHEY and SVGAGI. Trimming removed 6 bases at V and 3 bases at J, with 14 bases between. This CDR3 reads CASRFRGGDTEAFF. CDR3 sequence (DNA): TGTGCCAGCAGATTCCGGGGAGGGGACACTGAAGCTTTCTTT.

This sequence joins TRBV5-1 and TRBJ1-6; 8 positions agree with TRBD1. The CDR3 consists of 15 residues. The germline CDR1 and CDR2 sequences are SGHRS and YFSETQ. The V segment lost 5 bases and the J segment 8 bases; nucleotides outside the gene matches: 9. The CDR3 DNA reads as TGCGCCAGCAGATATACGGACAGGGTTGATTCACCCCTCCACTTT. Residues: CASRYTDRVDSPLHF. Filled out from reference TRBV5-1 and TRBJ1-6, the complete variable domain reads KAGVTQTPRYLIKTRGQQVTLSCSPISGHRSVSWYQQTPGQGLQFLFEYFSETQRNKGNFPGRFSGRQFSNSRSEMNVSTLELGDSALYLCASRYTDRVDSPLHFGNGTRLTVT.

The CDR3 DNA follows: TGTGCCAGCAGTTTAAGGGGAAATCAGCCCCAGCATTTT. Residues: CASSLRGNQPQHF. The V call is TRBV12-3 or TRBV12-4, the J call TRBJ1-5, with D maybe TRBD1 (5 bases). Trimming left V 2 bases short and J 4 bases short, with 6 bases between. The CDR3 length is 13 residues.

The V gene is TRBV19, the J gene TRBJ2-7; TRBD1 is a possible D gene (6 bases). Per the germline V gene, CDR1 is LNHDA and CDR2 is SQIVND (reference sequence). The CDR3 loop spans 14 amino acids. V gave up 5 bases and J gave up 2 bases, with 13 bases separating them. CDR3 sequence reads: CASSPGDRAYEQYF. The CDR3 DNA reads as TGTGCCAGTAGTCCAGGGGACCGAGCCTACGAGCAGTACTTC.

The rearrangement links TRBV3-1 (or the pseudogene TRBV3-2) to TRBJ2-7, with a tentative D call TRBD1 (6 bases). V gave up 1 base and J gave up 7 bases, with 11 bases separating them. Germline CDR1 reads LGHDT; CDR2 reads YNNKEL (reference sequence). The CDR3 sequence is 13 residues long. The CDR3 region is CASSQVQGREQYF. CDR3 coding DNA: TGTGCCAGCAGCCAAGTTCAGGGGCGTGAGCAGTACTTC.